The clone carrying this TCR beta chain was counted a single time. Its cognate antigen is unknown. This record belongs to a study of cytomegalovirus exposure and HLA in healthy donors. Study as a whole: T cells numbering around 200 million yielded around 120 million unique TCR beta sequences in an earlier analysis.

Study results and caveats: One variant, a missense change in DCLRE1C, was linked in a later analysis to TCR beta V- and J-gene trimming.

The PCR contained 60 Vbeta and 13 Jbeta primers. The protocol was immunoSEQ multiplex PCR, while the TCRdb copy is restricted to in-frame clones and leaves out a portion. Of roughly 200,000 clones listed, around 77% are singletons. Healthy bone marrow donors formed the donor group. This CDR3 has 13 amino acids. Germline loops: CDR1 MNHEY, CDR2 SMNVEV (reference sequence). V was clipped by 7 bases and J by 6 bases; unmatched bases: 7. The rearrangement joins TRBV27 to TRBJ2-3; 7 nucleotides match TRBD2. Source material: PBMCs. The clonotype comes from a man aged 60 to 75 in good health and CMV-seronegative. Here the CDR3 reads CASTLGGSDTQYF. The CDR3 DNA reads as TGTGCCAGCACCCTCGGGGGGTCCGATACGCAGTATTTT.